One and the same sample provided the 2 T cell receptor beta chains below, sequenced in a study of T cell clonotyping in hematopoietic cell transplantation. The table came from immunoSEQ multiplex PCR; TCRdb's copy has only in-frame clones and leaves some out. The table shows tens of thousands of clones, with 65% to 90% occurring only once. Time point noted: recipient sample about 28 days before transplant, after cytoreduction. Material: peripheral blood mononuclear cells, obtained before stem cell transplant. The receptors were gathered from a man aged 55 to 70 with biphenotypic leukemia. Some clones in this sample may be carry-over from other donors' samples.

The chain uses TRBV19 and TRBJ2-2; the D gene is possibly TRBD2 (6 bases). V lost 4 bases and J 5 bases, leaving 8 bases between the germline ends. The CDR3 consists of 13 residues. Germline CDR1 LNHDA, CDR2 SQIVND (reference sequence). Here the CDR3 DNA reads TGTGCCAGTAGTAGGGGAGGAACCGGGGAGCTGTTTTTT. This sequence encodes CASSRGGTGELFF.

This sequence joins TRBV10-1 and TRBJ2-7, with 9 bases matching TRBD2. Looked up from germline, CDR1 is WNHNN and CDR2 is SYGVQD (reference sequence). V lost 2 bases and J lost 11; bases outside the gene matches: 4. The CDR3 totals 12 residues. The CDR3 DNA reads TGCGCCAGCAGTGAGAATAGCGGGAGAAAGTACTTC. It codes for CASSENSGRKYF.